This T cell receptor beta chain originates from a study of blood T cells in healthy people across ages. The CDR3 length is 15 residues. CDR1 is MNHEY and CDR2 is SVGAGI in the germline V gene. Through a sample-barcoded 5' primer and a J-beta primer mix, a second PCR was run for roughly 7 to 12 cycles. TCRdb re-derived calls from the 5' RACE reads in MiXCR, one entry per CDR3 protein. The top ten hold roughly 2.1% of the sample, which has about 2 million distinct CDR3 sequences, 49% seen once. This receptor was obtained from a woman aged 40 to 49 in good health. This chain connects TRBV6-5 to TRBJ2-7, with D unresolved. The closer fit of TRBJ2-5 to the DNA end suggests the J call may be wrong. The sequencing sample was made of blood. The CDR3 coding sequence is TGTGCCAGCAGTTACTCTCTGGAGTATGTAGGGACCCAGTACTTC. This gives the protein CASSYSLEYVGTQYF.